One sample yielded the 10 T cell receptor beta chains listed below, sequenced in a study of blood T cells in healthy people across ages. With a J-beta primer mix and a sample-barcoded 5' primer, a second PCR ran about 6 to 11 cycles. TCRdb analysed the 5' RACE reads with MiXCR anew, one entry per CDR3 protein. The repertoire holds fewer than 2 million distinct CDR3 sequences, with roughly two fifths as singletons. Sample: blood. These receptors were taken from a human donor in good health.

This clonotype was recorded a few times. The genes are TRBV6-2 or TRBV6-3 and TRBJ2-1, with a possible D match to TRBD2 (6 bases). V was pared by 3 bases and J by 8 bases, with 11 bases between. Germline loops: CDR1 MNHEY, CDR2 SVGEGT. The CDR3 sequence is 13 residues long. The CDR3 sequence is CASSYTSMHEQFF. CDR3 DNA sequence: TGTGCCAGCAGTTATACTAGCATGCATGAGCAGTTCTTC.

This clonotype was observed a few times. The chain combines TRBV5-6 with TRBJ2-7; D ambiguous. V lost 9 bases and J 0 bases, leaving 13 bases between the germline ends. This CDR3 has 13 residues. Germline V lookup: CDR1 SGHDT, CDR2 YYEEEE. CDR3 residues: CATNPWDSYEQYF. DNA of the CDR3: TGTGCCACTAATCCTTGGGACTCCTACGAGCAGTACTTC.

This clonotype was picked up one time. The chain combines TRBV3-1 with TRBJ2-7; either TRBD1 or TRBD2 may supply D (5 bases each). The J call may be faulty, since TRBJ2-4 better matches the DNA end. Germline CDR1 LGHDT, CDR2 YNNKEL (reference sequence). This CDR3 is 15 amino acids long. For the CDR3, the DNA is TGTGCCAGCAGCGTCACCGGGACCAAAGAAAACATTCAGTACTTC. Translating gives CASSVTGTKENIQYF.

This clonotype has only one observation. The CDR3 bases are TGTGCCAGCAGTTTTGGGGGGGACAGAGAATATCAAGAGACCCAGTACTTC. Amino acid sequence: CASSFGGDREYQETQYF. The chain carries TRBV12-3 or TRBV12-4 and TRBJ2-5; the D call may be TRBD1 or TRBD2 (7 bases each). The germline V and J ends were trimmed by 3 bases and 2 bases, with 19 bases remaining between them. The CDR3 has 17 amino acids.

About this clonotype itself: This may stem from a read error, because a much larger clone lies one nucleotide away. The chain combines TRBV4-2 with TRBJ2-1; a possible D gene is TRBD2 (6 bases). The CDR3 spans 14 residues. V lost 1 base, J lost 6 bases, and 10 bases lay in between. CDR1 and CDR2 (germline): LGHNA, YNFKEQ. For the CDR3, the DNA is TGTGCCAGCAGCCAAGTGGGAGGTTCCAATGAGCAGTTCTTC. Its translation: CASSQVGGSNEQFF.

The gene calls are TRBV6-5 and TRBJ2-1; 9 bases line up with TRBD1. CDR1 and CDR2 from the germline V gene are MNHEY and SVGAGI. This CDR3 region has 14 residues. V was clipped by 6 bases and J by 10 bases; unmatched bases: 10. The CDR3 region is CASRSHDRGNEQFF. The CDR3 DNA is TGTGCCAGCAGATCCCACGACAGGGGGAACGAGCAGTTCTTC.

In this sample, this clonotype turned up a few times. A much larger clone sits a single nucleotide away, making a read error possible. The chain couples TRBV2 to TRBJ2-1, with 8 bases lining up with TRBD2. The germline CDR1 and CDR2 sequences are SNHLY and FYNNEI. The CDR3 has 14 amino acids. The CDR3, as DNA: TGTGCCAACAGTGTAGTGCGGGGGGCCAATGAGCAGTTCTTC. It is translated as CANSVVRGANEQFF.

This clonotype was picked up many times. This rearrangement joins TRBV29-1 to TRBJ1-4; D is possibly TRBD1 (5 bases). The CDR3 totals 12 residues. CDR1 and CDR2 (germline): SQVTM, ANQGSEA. The germline V and J ends were trimmed by 4 bases and 8 bases, with 11 bases remaining between them. CDR3 sequence: CSVGQGNEKLFF. In DNA, the CDR3 is TGCAGCGTTGGTCAGGGAAACGAAAAACTGTTTTTT.

The V gene is TRBV7-8, the J gene TRBJ2-5; D not resolved. Between the trimmed V and J ends, which lost 0 bases and 0 bases, there was a span of 11 bases. Germline V gene lookup returns CDR1 SGHVS and CDR2 FQNEAQ. The CDR3 extends over 16 amino acids. The CDR3 is CASSLAFYEYQETQYF. In nucleotides, the CDR3 is TGTGCCAGCAGCTTAGCGTTTTATGAGTACCAAGAGACCCAGTACTTC. Full variable domain (outside the CDR3, taken from reference TRBV7-8 and TRBJ2-5): GAGVSQSPRYKVAKRGQDVALRCDPISGHVSLFWYQQALGQGPEFLTYFQNEAQLDKSGLPSDRFFAERPEGSVSTLKIQRTQQEDSAVYLCASSLAFYEYQETQYFGPGTRLLVL.

CDR3 amino acids: CASSDKSGGAHSYNEQFF. CDR3 nucleotide sequence: TGTGCCAGCAGTGATAAGAGCGGGGGGGCCCACTCCTACAATGAGCAGTTCTTC. J is TRBJ2-1 and V is TRBV6-1; TRBD2 matches 10 bases. The CDR3 has 18 residues. With V trimmed by 3 bases and J by 0 bases, 8 bases remained unmatched. Germline V gene sequence: CDR1 MNHNS, CDR2 SASEGT.